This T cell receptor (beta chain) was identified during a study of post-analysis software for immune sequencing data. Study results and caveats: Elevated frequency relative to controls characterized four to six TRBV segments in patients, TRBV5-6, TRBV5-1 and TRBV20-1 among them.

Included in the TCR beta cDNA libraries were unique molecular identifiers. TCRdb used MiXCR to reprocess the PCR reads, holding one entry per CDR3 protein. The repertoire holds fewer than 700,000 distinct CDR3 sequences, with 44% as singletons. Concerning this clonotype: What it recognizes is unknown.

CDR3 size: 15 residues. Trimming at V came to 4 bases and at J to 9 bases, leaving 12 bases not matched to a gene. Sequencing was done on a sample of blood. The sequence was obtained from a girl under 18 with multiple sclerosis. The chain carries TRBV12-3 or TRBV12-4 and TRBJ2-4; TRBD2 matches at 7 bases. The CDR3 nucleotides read TGTGCCAGCAGTTCCCTTTGGACCCCGGGGGGCATTCAGTACTTC. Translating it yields CASSSLWTPGGIQYF.